This TCR beta chain was recorded in a study of T cells in Graves' hyperthyroidism and ophthalmopathy. Points from the study as a whole: In the blood, most expanded thyroid clonotypes above 0.001 appeared as well.

The CDR3 regions of TCR beta were amplified from RNA transcripts. TCR CDR3 regions were first amplified by RT-PCR with HTBI primers. MiXCR was run by TCRdb on the multiplex PCR reads, yielding one entry per CDR3 protein. The table includes roughly 800,000 distinct CDR3 sequences, about 38% detected once. About this clonotype itself: The antigen is unknown.

Orbital computed tomography and thyroid ultrasound, together with serum TRAb and thyroxine and clinical symptoms, were used for diagnoses. Trimming pared 3 bases from V and 6 bases from J, leaving 15 bases between. The germline V gene encodes CDR1 DFQATT and CDR2 SNEGSKA (reference sequence). The CDR3 is 13 amino acids. The sequence derives from a man aged 18 to 30 with Graves' hyperthyroidism. The specimen was blood. This sequence joins TRBV20-1 and TRBJ2-7; D is perhaps TRBD1 or TRBD2 (5 bases each). CDR3 DNA sequence: TGCAGTGCTAGGCCGGGGCACGGCCGCGAGCAGTACTTC. It encodes CSARPGHGREQYF.